The next 23 T cell receptor beta chains were all read from a single sample in a study of technical replicates of blood from several donors. Profiled with immunoSEQ multiplex PCR; TCRdb holds only in-frame clones, not every one. The sample gives about 97,000 clones, 90% to 97% of which show up once; 0.36% is in the top ten. Material: T cells isolated from PBMCs. The receptors come from a human donor in good health.

This chain connects TRBV7-3 to TRBJ1-2, with D hard to call. This CDR3 region has 15 residues. CDR1 and CDR2 (germline): SGHTA, FQGTGA. The V and J ends lost 6 bases and 0 bases respectively, with 14 bases between them. CDR3 sequence reads: CASSQYLSPNYGYTF. CDR3 sequence (DNA): TGTGCCAGCAGTCAATACTTGAGCCCTAACTATGGCTACACCTTC.

CDR3 amino acids: CATSTRLLPGTDTQYF. The CDR3 DNA follows: TGTGCCACCAGCACCCGACTACTACCAGGCACAGATACGCAGTATTTT. The rearrangement joins TRBV15 to TRBJ2-3, with D possibly TRBD2 on 5 matching bases. V was shortened by 4 bases and J by 1 base, with 15 bases between the two germline ends. There are 16 residues in the CDR3. Germline lookup yields CDR1 LNHNV and CDR2 YYDKDF (reference sequence).

The V and J genes are TRBV14 and TRBJ2-1; 10 bases map to TRBD2. The germline V gene has CDR1 SGHDN and CDR2 FVKESK. The CDR3 has 17 amino acids. Trimming cost V 5 bases and J 8 bases; bases outside gene matches: 15. CDR3 residues: CASSDLSSGSVEDEQFF. In nucleotides, the CDR3 is TGTGCCAGCAGCGACCTCTCTAGCGGGAGTGTTGAGGATGAGCAGTTCTTC.

The rearrangement links TRBV28 to TRBJ2-4; D unresolved. CDR1 is MDHEN, CDR2 SYDVKM, per germline. Trimming removed 6 bases at V and 0 bases at J, with 12 bases between. CDR3 length: 15 amino acids. The CDR3 region has the DNA TGTGCCAGCAGCCGTCAGTCTCTAGCCAAAAACATTCAGTACTTC. Residues: CASSRQSLAKNIQYF.

The rearrangement uses TRBV12-5 and TRBJ2-3; D is unclear. CDR1 and CDR2 from the germline V gene are LGHNT and FRNRAP. V dropped 6 bases and J dropped 2 bases, with 12 bases sitting between them. The CDR3 spans 14 residues. CDR3 coding DNA: TGTGCTAGTGGCGCTACTTCCACCACAGATACGCAGTATTTT. This sequence encodes CASGATSTTDTQYF.

This chain uses TRBV15 with TRBJ2-7; possibly TRBD1 for D (5 bases). Germline values: CDR1 LNHNV, CDR2 YYDKDF (reference sequence). Trimming removed 0 bases from V and 7 bases from J, with 13 bases in between. This CDR3 is 14 amino acids long. Written as DNA, the CDR3 is TGTGCCACCAGCAGAGATCGTCAGGGCTGGGAGCAGTACTTC. It specifies CATSRDRQGWEQYF.

This chain links TRBV9 with TRBJ2-5; the D gene is possibly TRBD2 (5 bases). The CDR3 totals 12 residues. V was clipped by 7 bases and J by 5 bases, with 12 bases between them. CDR1 is SGDLS and CDR2 is YYNGEE in the germline V gene. The CDR3 loop reads CASGLGEETQYF. Here the CDR3 DNA reads TGTGCCAGCGGTCTCGGGGAGGAGACCCAGTACTTC.

This chain uses TRBV2 with TRBJ1-5; 8 nucleotides agree with TRBD1. The CDR3 is 16 amino acids. V was pared by 7 bases and J by 5 bases, with 13 bases of the junction left unmatched. Germline values: CDR1 SNHLY, CDR2 FYNNEI. This CDR3 reads CASKRQGPSVDQPQHF. DNA for the CDR3: TGTGCCAGCAAAAGACAGGGGCCTTCTGTCGATCAGCCCCAGCATTTT.

The genes are TRBV9 and TRBJ2-7; the match to TRBD2 covers 9 bases. Trimming took 0 bases from V and 3 from J; bases not matched to a gene: 1. The CDR3 covers 14 residues. The germline V gene encodes CDR1 SGDLS and CDR2 YYNGEE. The CDR3 loop is CASSVGTSVYEQYF. CDR3 nucleotide sequence: TGTGCCAGCAGCGTAGGGACTAGCGTCTACGAGCAGTACTTC.

The V call is TRBV11-1, the J call TRBJ1-5, with TRBD1 identical over 7 bases. CDR1 is SGHAT, CDR2 FQDESV, per germline (reference sequence). The CDR3 is 13 amino acids. The V segment lost 4 bases and the J segment 7 bases; nucleotides outside the gene matches: 4. The CDR3 is CASSYEGGQPQHF. DNA of the CDR3: TGTGCCAGCAGCTACGAAGGGGGCCAGCCCCAGCATTTT.

V and J are TRBV25-1 and TRBJ2-2, with 11 bases identical to TRBD1. The germline V gene encodes CDR1 MGHDK and CDR2 SYGVNS. V lost 5 bases to trimming and J lost 6 bases; unmatched junction nucleotides: 8. The CDR3 length is 16 residues. CDR3 sequence: CASSQLDRGLAGELFF. The CDR3 region has the DNA TGTGCCAGCAGTCAGCTGGACAGGGGGCTGGCCGGGGAGCTGTTTTTT.

This clone was observed once. This chain uses TRBV15 with TRBJ2-3, with 8 nucleotides matching TRBD2. Trimming took 0 bases from V and 2 from J; bases not matched to a gene: 7. Germline assignment: CDR1 LNHNV and CDR2 YYDKDF (reference sequence). The CDR3 loop spans 17 amino acids. Here the CDR3 DNA reads TGTGCCACCAGCAGAGATTTAATAGCGGGACACACAGATACGCAGTATTTT. The encoded protein is CATSRDLIAGHTDTQYF.

For the CDR3, the DNA is TGTGCCAGTAGTATAGTTTCACACCTTGCGAACACTGAAGCTTTCTTT. Translating it yields CASSIVSHLANTEAFF. V usage is TRBV19 and J usage is TRBJ1-1; no clear D gene. Germline CDR1 is LNHDA and CDR2 is SQIVND (reference sequence). CDR3 size: 16 residues. V was cut by 1 base and J by 1 base, with 13 bases left in between. The full variable domain, its missing parts supplied by reference TRBV19 and TRBJ1-1, is DGGITQSPKYLFRKEGQNVTLSCEQNLNHDAMYWYRQDPGQGLRLIYYSQIVNDFQKGDIAEGYSVSREKKESFPLTVTSAQKNPTAFYLCASSIVSHLANTEAFFGQGTRLTVV.

The chain is built from TRBV5-4 and TRBJ2-3; 13 nucleotides align to TRBD2. Per the germline V gene, CDR1 is SGHNT and CDR2 is YYREEE (reference sequence). Trimming removed 3 bases from V and 2 bases from J; junction bases left unmatched: 3. This CDR3 spans 16 amino acids. The DNA for the CDR3 is TGTGCCAGCAGCTGGGGACTAGCGGGATCCACAGATACGCAGTATTTT. Amino acid sequence: CASSWGLAGSTDTQYF.

CDR3: CASSQVSSSYEQYF. The CDR3 bases are TGCGCCAGCAGCCAAGTTAGTAGCTCCTACGAGCAGTACTTC. This sequence joins TRBV4-1 and TRBJ2-7, with D hard to call. V dropped 1 base and J dropped 0 bases, with 7 bases sitting between them. The CDR3 loop spans 14 amino acids. The V gene's germline CDR1 is MGHRA and CDR2 YSYEKL.

The genes are TRBV5-1 and TRBJ2-7; D unclear. Trimming pared 0 bases from V and 0 bases from J, leaving 10 bases between. Germline CDR1 reads SGHRS; CDR2 reads YFSETQ. The CDR3 sequence is 15 residues long. CDR3: CASSLGTSFSYEQYF. Written as DNA, the CDR3 is TGCGCCAGCAGCTTGGGAACGAGCTTCTCCTACGAGCAGTACTTC.

The CDR3 DNA reads as TGTGCCAGCAGTTACTCGAAGGAGTACGAGCAGTACTTC. Encoded protein: CASSYSKEYEQYF. V usage is TRBV6-5 and J usage is TRBJ2-7; D is uncertain. Trimming removed 0 bases at V and 4 bases at J, with 7 bases between. The CDR3 extends over 13 amino acids. Germline CDR1 MNHEY, CDR2 SVGAGI.

CDR3: CSVVPQGAVYNEQFF. CDR3 nucleotide sequence: TGCAGCGTTGTACCACAGGGGGCCGTCTACAATGAGCAGTTCTTC. This chain links TRBV29-1 with TRBJ2-1; 9 positions agree with TRBD1. This CDR3 contains 15 residues. Germline trimming cut 4 bases from V and 3 bases from J; bases unmatched to any gene: 7. Germline CDR1 reads SQVTM; CDR2 reads ANQGSEA.

The CDR3 sequence is CASSESAGGPNQPQHF. The DNA for the CDR3 is TGTGCCAGCAGTGAAAGCGCCGGAGGGCCCAATCAGCCCCAGCATTTT. This rearrangement joins TRBV2 to TRBJ1-5; D not resolved. V gave up 2 bases and J gave up 3 bases, with 14 bases separating them. From germline, CDR1 is SNHLY and CDR2 FYNNEI. This CDR3 comprises 16 residues.

Only one count was recorded for this clone. The chain is built from TRBV4-1 and TRBJ2-3, with no clear D. The V end lost 1 base, the J end lost 5 bases, and 10 bases lay between the germline ends. The CDR3 is made up of 14 amino acids. The V gene's germline CDR1 is MGHRA and CDR2 YSYEKL. The CDR3 DNA is TGCGCCAGCAGCCAAGCCCCGCGCCTAGATACGCAGTATTTT. Translating gives CASSQAPRLDTQYF.

CDR3 bases: TGTGCCAGCTCGCCCACTAGCGGGGGCATACTCAATGAGCAGTTCTTC. Translation gives CASSPTSGGILNEQFF. The rearrangement links TRBV18 to TRBJ2-1; 11 positions agree with TRBD2. V was clipped by 6 bases and J by 6 bases; unmatched bases: 10. CDR1 KGHSH and CDR2 LQKENI come from the germline V gene. The length of the CDR3 is 16 residues.

The gene calls are TRBV28 and TRBJ2-3, with 9 bases lining up with TRBD2. Germline V gives CDR1 MDHEN, CDR2 SYDVKM. Germline trimming cut 6 bases from V and 5 bases from J; bases unmatched to any gene: 0. The CDR3 is 12 amino acids. For the CDR3, the DNA is TGTGCCAGCAGACTAGCGGGAGATACGCAGTATTTT. This sequence encodes CASRLAGDTQYF.

The gene calls are TRBV27 and TRBJ1-1; tentatively, D is TRBD1 (6 bases). This CDR3 is 13 amino acids long. V was pared by 3 bases and J by 8 bases, with 13 bases between. CDR1 is MNHEY, CDR2 SMNVEV, per germline (reference sequence). CDR3 residues: CASSLDRGSEAFF. CDR3 in DNA: TGTGCCAGCAGTTTGGACAGAGGTTCGGAAGCTTTCTTT.